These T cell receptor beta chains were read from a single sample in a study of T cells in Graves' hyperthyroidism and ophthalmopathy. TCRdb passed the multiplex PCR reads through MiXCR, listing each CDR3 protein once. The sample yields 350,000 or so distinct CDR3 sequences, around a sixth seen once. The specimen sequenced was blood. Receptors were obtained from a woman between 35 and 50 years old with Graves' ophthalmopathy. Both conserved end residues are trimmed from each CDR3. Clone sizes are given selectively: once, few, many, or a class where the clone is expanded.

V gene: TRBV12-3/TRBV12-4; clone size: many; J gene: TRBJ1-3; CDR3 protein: ASSLTTGFSSGNTIY
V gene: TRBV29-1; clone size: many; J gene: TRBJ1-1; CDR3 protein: SVLDVEAF
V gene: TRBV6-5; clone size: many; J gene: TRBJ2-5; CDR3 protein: ASSYTRLAGGQETQY
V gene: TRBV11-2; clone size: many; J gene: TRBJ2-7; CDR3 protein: ASSLAQGAIYEQY
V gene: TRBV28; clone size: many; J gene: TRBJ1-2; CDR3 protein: ASSRTGRSYGYT
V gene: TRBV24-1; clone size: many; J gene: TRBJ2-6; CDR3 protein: ATSDPGANVLT
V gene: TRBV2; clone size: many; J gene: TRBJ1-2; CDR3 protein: ASSDRVFGNYGYT
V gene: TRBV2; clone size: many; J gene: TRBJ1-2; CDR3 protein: ASSETRQVYGYT
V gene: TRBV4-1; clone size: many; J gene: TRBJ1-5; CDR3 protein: ASSRGAEQPQH
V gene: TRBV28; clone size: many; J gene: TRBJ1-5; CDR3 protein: ASSSLGGHQPQH
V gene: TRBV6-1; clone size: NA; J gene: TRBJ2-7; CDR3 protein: ASSEDGWETYEQY
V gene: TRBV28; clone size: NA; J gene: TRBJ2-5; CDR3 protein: ASSPSGGWARTQY
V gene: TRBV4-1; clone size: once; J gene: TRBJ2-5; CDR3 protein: ASSQVQQGASETQY
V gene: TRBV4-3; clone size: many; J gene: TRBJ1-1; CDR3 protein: ASSQLGDTEAF
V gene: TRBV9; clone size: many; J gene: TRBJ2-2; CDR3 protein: ASSVALAPGELF
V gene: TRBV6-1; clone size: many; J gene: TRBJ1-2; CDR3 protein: ASSELTLGQDGYT
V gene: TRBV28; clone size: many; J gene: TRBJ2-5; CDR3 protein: ASSSLGQGARETQY
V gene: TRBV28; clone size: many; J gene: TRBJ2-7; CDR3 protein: ASRTPAYEQY
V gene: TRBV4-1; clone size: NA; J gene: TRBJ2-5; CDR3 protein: ASSQGSADPSLQETQY
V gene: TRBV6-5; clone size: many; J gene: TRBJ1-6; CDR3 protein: ASSSGHRGPLH
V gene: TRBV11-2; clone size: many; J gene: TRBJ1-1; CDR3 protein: ASSFSDRGTEAF
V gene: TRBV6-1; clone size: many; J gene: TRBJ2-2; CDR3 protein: ASSRSGELF
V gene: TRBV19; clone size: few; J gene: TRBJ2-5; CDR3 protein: ASSMTGGRRQETQY
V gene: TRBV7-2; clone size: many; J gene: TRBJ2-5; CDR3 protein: ASSLQGQRIQETQY
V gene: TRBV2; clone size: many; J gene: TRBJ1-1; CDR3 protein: ASRGQMMNTEAF
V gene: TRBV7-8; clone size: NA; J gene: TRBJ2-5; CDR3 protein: ASSDRDGRETQY
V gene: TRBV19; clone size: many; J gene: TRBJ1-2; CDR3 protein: ASSIGDTERYGYT
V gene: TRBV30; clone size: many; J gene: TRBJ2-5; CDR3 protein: AWSVPWQGRETQY
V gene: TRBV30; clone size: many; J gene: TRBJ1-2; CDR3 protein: AWSFSGTAPYGYT
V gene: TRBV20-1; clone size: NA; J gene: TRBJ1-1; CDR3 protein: SAGAQGNTEAF
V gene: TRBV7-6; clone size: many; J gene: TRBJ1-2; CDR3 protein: ASSLRDRVYT
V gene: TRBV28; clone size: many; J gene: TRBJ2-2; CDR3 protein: ASSELAEEGGELF
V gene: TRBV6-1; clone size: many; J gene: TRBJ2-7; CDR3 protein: ASSPSPGLSAYEQY
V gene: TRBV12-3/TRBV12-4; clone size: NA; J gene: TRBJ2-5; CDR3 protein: ASRTSGTGGETQY
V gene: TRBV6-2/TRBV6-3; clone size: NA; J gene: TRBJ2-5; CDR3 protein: ASSRRLAVETQY
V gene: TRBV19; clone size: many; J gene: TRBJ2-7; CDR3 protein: ASSIDLNRAEEQY
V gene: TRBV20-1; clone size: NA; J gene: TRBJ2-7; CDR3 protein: SARDLRDKKPYEQY
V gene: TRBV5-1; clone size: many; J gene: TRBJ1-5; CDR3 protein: ASSRTGPQPQH
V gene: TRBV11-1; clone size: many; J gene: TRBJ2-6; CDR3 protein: ASSRYNGGAGANVLT
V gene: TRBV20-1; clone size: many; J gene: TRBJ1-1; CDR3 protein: SATSDGRNTEAF
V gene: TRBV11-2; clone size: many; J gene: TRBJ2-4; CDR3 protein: ASSLEVLAKNIQY
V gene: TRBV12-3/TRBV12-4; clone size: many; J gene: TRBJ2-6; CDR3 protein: ASSLGGGGHFYSGANVLT
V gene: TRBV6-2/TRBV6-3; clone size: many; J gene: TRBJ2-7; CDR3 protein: ASSYPTTSGHRPYEQY
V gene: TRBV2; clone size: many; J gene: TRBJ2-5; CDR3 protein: ASSATYPQETQY
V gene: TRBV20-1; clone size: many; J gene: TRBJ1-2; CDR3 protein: SADPTGQGARNGYT
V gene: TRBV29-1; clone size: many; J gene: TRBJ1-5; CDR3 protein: SVSRGRNQPQH
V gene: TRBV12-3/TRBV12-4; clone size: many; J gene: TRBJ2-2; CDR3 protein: ASTEGSSGRGDTGELF
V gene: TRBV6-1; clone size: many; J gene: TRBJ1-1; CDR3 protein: ASSTLNWDTEAF
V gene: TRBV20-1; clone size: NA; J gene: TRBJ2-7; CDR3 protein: SAQGTSGRSEQY
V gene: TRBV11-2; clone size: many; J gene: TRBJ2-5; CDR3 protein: ASRLVPGDQETQY
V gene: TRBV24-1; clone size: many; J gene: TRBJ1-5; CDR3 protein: ATSDLRGIQPQH
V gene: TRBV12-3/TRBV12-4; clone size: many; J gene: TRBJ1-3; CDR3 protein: ASSLLAEGGNTIY
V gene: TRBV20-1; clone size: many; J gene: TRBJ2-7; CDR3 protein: SSQTGTYEQY
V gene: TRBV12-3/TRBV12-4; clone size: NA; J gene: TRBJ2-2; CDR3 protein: ASSSTSSTNTGELF
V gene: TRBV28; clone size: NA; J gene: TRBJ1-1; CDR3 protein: ASSTQAPNTEAF
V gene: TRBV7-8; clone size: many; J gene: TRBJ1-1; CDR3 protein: ASSDTTKTEAF
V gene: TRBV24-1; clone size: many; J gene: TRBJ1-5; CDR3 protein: ATSDAGVEQPQH
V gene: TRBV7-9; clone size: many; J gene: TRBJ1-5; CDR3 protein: ASSLGVGGYQPQH
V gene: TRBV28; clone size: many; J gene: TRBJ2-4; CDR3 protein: ASSTTQGRQNIQY
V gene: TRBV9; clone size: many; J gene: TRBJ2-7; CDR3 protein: ASSTGFSYEQY